The subject of this entry is one TCR beta chain. CDR1 is MNHEY and CDR2 is SMNVEV in the germline V gene (reference sequence). V was shortened by 5 bases and J by 2 bases, with 12 bases between the two germline ends. The length of the CDR3 is 14 residues. Clones were sequenced by immunoSEQ multiplex PCR, and TCRdb holds only the in-frame ones, with some missing. The table records roughly 93,000 clones, about 91% of them present only once. These data come from a study of T cell changes during pregnancy in multiple sclerosis. V and J are TRBV27 and TRBJ2-5; D remains unclear. Sequencing used peripheral blood, obtained in the first trimester of pregnancy. The sequence was obtained from a female donor in good health, enrolled as a control in a pregnancy study. CDR3 region: CASSPRILQETQYF. The CDR3 region has the DNA TGTGCCAGCAGTCCCAGAATCCTGCAAGAGACCCAGTACTTC.